These 7 T cell receptor beta chains were all obtained from the same sample, sequenced in a study of T cells in Graves' hyperthyroidism and ophthalmopathy. The TCR beta CDR3 regions underwent amplification using RNA transcripts as the source. The HTBI primer set drove a first-round RT-PCR of the TCR CDR3. TCRdb re-called the multiplex PCR reads with MiXCR, one entry per CDR3 protein. The table shows some 420,000 distinct CDR3 sequences, with roughly 15% occurring only once. Sequenced: blood. These receptors all stem from a woman aged 18 to 35 with Graves' hyperthyroidism.

This clonotype was observed many times. The chain links TRBV28 to TRBJ2-3; D unclear. Germline assignment: CDR1 MDHEN and CDR2 SYDVKM. This CDR3 region has 12 residues. V was cut by 2 bases and J by 5 bases, with 5 bases left in between. CDR3 protein: CASSLALDTQYF. The CDR3 region has the DNA TGTGCCAGCAGTTTAGCGTTAGATACGCAGTATTTT.

The table lists this clonotype with many counts. This sequence joins TRBV6-1 and TRBJ1-1; no firm D call. This CDR3 contains 14 residues. Germline CDR1 MNHNS, CDR2 SASEGT. V shed 6 bases and J shed 0 bases, with 11 bases lying between them. CDR3 sequence reads: CASSQARVNTEAFF. The CDR3, as DNA: TGTGCCAGCAGCCAAGCTAGGGTGAACACTGAAGCTTTCTTT.

This clonotype was recorded a few times. J is TRBJ2-2 and V is TRBV5-6, with D perhaps matching TRBD2 (5 bases). V was pared by 6 bases and J by 3 bases, with 15 bases between. This CDR3 spans 15 amino acids. Germline V gene lookup returns CDR1 SGHDT and CDR2 YYEEEE. CDR3 amino acids: CASIWETKHTGELFF. CDR3 DNA: TGTGCCAGCATCTGGGAGACTAAGCACACCGGGGAGCTGTTTTTT.

The chain carries TRBV12-3 or TRBV12-4 and TRBJ1-6, with no clear D. V was clipped by 6 bases and J by 4 bases, with 13 bases between them. This CDR3 spans 15 amino acids. CDR3 in DNA: TGTGCCAGCAGAATCGCAGGAGCTTATAATTCACCCCTCCACTTT. Its translation: CASRIAGAYNSPLHF.

At least ten counts were recorded for this clonotype. This chain links TRBV6-1 with TRBJ1-1; 7 bases map to TRBD1. The CDR3 length is 13 residues. Germline V lookup: CDR1 MNHNS, CDR2 SASEGT. Trimming removed 6 bases from V and 4 bases from J; junction bases left unmatched: 5. The CDR3, as DNA: TGTGCCAGCAGGCCGGGACAGACCACTGAAGCTTTCTTT. Residues: CASRPGQTTEAFF.

This clonotype was seen only a few times. This chain connects TRBV19 to TRBJ1-1; 9 positions match TRBD1. Germline V lookup: CDR1 LNHDA, CDR2 SQIVND (reference sequence). CDR3 size: 18 residues. V dropped 5 bases and J dropped 1; count of bases not matched to a gene: 14. The CDR3 loop reads CASSLTRGQGKGNTEAFF. As DNA, the CDR3 is TGTGCCAGTAGTCTTACCCGGGGACAGGGTAAGGGGAACACTGAAGCTTTCTTT.

This clonotype was seen many times. The V and J genes are TRBV4-2 and TRBJ1-1; D uncertain. The CDR3 is 15 residues long. CDR1 and CDR2 from the germline V gene are LGHNA and YNFKEQ. Trimming took 3 bases from V and 6 from J, leaving 17 bases between them. The CDR3 is CASSQEERGTAEAFF. CDR3 DNA: TGTGCCAGCAGCCAGGAGGAACGGGGAACGGCTGAAGCTTTCTTT.